This T cell receptor (beta chain) was retrieved from a study of naive and memory T cell subsets. Both TRBC1 and TRBC2 were covered by a beta constant-region primer of two equimolar oligonucleotides. Four rounds of PCR amplified the ligated cDNA using nested alpha and beta constant-region primers plus SP2. One entry per CDR3 protein, called by TCRdb with MiXCR from the UMI-ligation and nested PCR reads. This table has approximately 140,000 distinct CDR3 sequences, about 18% appearing once. After CD4 positive bead selection, the CD4-negative fraction gave CD8 T cells. Cells stained for CD3, CD4, CD8, CD45RA and CD27 were sorted into four subsets. This clonotype was observed at least ten times. At one end the junction does not follow the germline gene, possibly because of a read error. In germline, CDR1 is SEHNR, CDR2 FQNEAQ (reference sequence). The CDR3 covers 13 residues.

This sequence joins TRBV7-9 and TRBJ2-7; tentatively, D is TRBD1 or TRBD2 (5 bases each). Sequencing input: naive CD4+ T cells from blood. The origin of this receptor is a human donor in good health. CDR3 sequence reads: CASSSTSEGPPHF. The DNA for the CDR3 is TGTGCCAGCAGCTCCACATCCGAGGGACCTCCGCACTTC.